Described below is a single TCR beta chain sequence and its context. This entry comes from a study of T cell responses to AZD1222 COVID-19 vaccine. Study in general: Investigators merged groups given second doses at roughly 4 or roughly 12 weeks.

Profiling relied on immunoSEQ multiplex PCR, and the TCRdb table lists in-frame clones only, not all of them. The sample gives around 76,000 clones, approximately 81% of which show up once; about 13% is in the top ten. The input for sequencing was peripheral blood, taken on day 0 of AZD1222 vaccination. The receptor comes from an adult in good health.

The CDR3 nucleotides are TGTGCCAGCAGCCCCATTGGGGCAGTATTAGCCGGGGAGCTGTTTTTT. Translated, it gives CASSPIGAVLAGELFF. This chain links TRBV9 with TRBJ2-2, with a possible D match to TRBD1 (5 bases). V lost 4 bases, J lost 6 bases, and 19 bases lay in between. This CDR3 region has 16 residues. CDR1 and CDR2 from the germline V gene are SGDLS and YYNGEE.